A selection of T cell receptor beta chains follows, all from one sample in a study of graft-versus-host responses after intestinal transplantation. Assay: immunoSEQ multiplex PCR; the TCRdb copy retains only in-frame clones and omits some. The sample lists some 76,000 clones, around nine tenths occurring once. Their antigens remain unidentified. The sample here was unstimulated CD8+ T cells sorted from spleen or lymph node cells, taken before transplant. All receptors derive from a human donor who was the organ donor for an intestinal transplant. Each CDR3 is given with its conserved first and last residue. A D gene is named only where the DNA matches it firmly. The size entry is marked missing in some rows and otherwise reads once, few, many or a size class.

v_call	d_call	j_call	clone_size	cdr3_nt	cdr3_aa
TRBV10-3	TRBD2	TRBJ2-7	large	TGTGCCATCAGTCCGAGCGGGGCAGCCTACGAGCAGTACTTC	CAISPSGAAYEQYF
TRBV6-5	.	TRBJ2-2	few	TGTGCCAGCAGTTACTCGGGGGGCGACACCGGGGAGCTGTTTTTT	CASSYSGGDTGELFF
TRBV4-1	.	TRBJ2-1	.	TGCGCCAGCAGCCTCGAGGTTCCGATCACCAATGAGCAGTTCTTC	CASSLEVPITNEQFF
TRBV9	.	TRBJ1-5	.	TGTGCCAGCGGGGCCTCCAATCAGCCCCAGCATTTT	CASGASNQPQHF
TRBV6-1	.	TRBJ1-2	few	TGTGCCAGCAGTGAAGCTCCGGGGGGCGCGGAGGGCTACACCTTC	CASSEAPGGAEGYTF
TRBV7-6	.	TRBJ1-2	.	TGTGCCAGCAGCTTAGAGGCCCCCCACGAGGACCGCTATGGCTACACCTTC	CASSLEAPHEDRYGYTF
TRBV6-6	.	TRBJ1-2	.	TGTGCCAGCAGTTACTACGGGGGCCGAGGCTACACCTTC	CASSYYGGRGYTF
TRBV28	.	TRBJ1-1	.	TGTGCCAGCAGTGTGAGTGCTGAAGCTTTCTTT	CASSVSAEAFF
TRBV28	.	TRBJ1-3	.	TGTGCCAGCAGTCTAGGGCCTGGAAACACCATATATTTT	CASSLGPGNTIYF
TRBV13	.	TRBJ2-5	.	TGTGCCAGCAGCTTAGTCGGCAGGCAAACCCAAGAGACCCAGTACTTC	CASSLVGRQTQETQYF
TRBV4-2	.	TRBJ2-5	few	TGTGCCAGCAGCCAAGATAGAGTAGGCCTTCAAGAGACCCAGTACTTC	CASSQDRVGLQETQYF
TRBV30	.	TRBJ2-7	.	TGTGCCTGGAGTGTAGTCGTAGGGAGTGAGCAGTACTTC	CAWSVVVGSEQYF
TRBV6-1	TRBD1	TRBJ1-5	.	TGTGCCAGCAGGAAACAGGGGTTATGGAGTCGGCCCCAGCATTTT	CASRKQGLWSRPQHF
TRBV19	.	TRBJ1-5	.	TGTGCCAGTAGTGACAGTTTGGTCCAGCCCCAGCATTTT	CASSDSLVQPQHF
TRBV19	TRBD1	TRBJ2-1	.	TGTGCCAGTAGTCAGGACAGGTGGAATGAGCAGTTCTTC	CASSQDRWNEQFF
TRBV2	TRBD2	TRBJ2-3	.	TGTGCCAGCAGTGGATGGACTAGCGGGGGGGCTGGTATAAGCACAGATACGCAGTATTTT	CASSGWTSGGAGISTDTQYF
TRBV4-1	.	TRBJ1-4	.	TGCGCCAGCAGCCCGTTGAATGAAAAACTGTTTTTT	CASSPLNEKLFF
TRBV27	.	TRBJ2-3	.	TGTGCCAGCAGTTGGCATGAACAGATTACGCAGTATTTT	CASSWHEQITQYF
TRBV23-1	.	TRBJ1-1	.	TGCTCCCCAAAGGAGCGGGTGGCTGAAGCTTTCTTT	CSPKERVAEAFF
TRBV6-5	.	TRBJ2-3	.	TGTGCCAGCAGTTACTCTTCAAGCACAGATACGCAGTATTTT	CASSYSSSTDTQYF
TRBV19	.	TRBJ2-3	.	TGTGCCAGTAGTATAGGGGAAATCAAAGGTAAACCTAGCACAGATACGCAGTATTTT	CASSIGEIKGKPSTDTQYF
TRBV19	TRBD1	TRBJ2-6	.	TGTGCTTCCGCCCAGGGGGCGCCAGCTGGGGCCAACGTCCTGACTTTC	CASAQGAPAGANVLTF
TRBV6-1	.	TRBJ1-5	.	TGTGCCAGCACCTCAGGGAATCAGCCCCAGCATTTT	CASTSGNQPQHF
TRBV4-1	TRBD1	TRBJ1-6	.	TGCGCCAGCAGCCCCCGGGACAGGGCTACTTCCTATAATTCACCCCTCCACTTT	CASSPRDRATSYNSPLHF
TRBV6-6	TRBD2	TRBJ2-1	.	TGTGCCAGCAGGCTTCTAGCGGGGGGGTACAATGAGCAGTTCTTC	CASRLLAGGYNEQFF
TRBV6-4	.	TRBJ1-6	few	TGTGCCAGCAGCCCAGGCGCAAATTCACCCCTCCACTTT	CASSPGANSPLHF
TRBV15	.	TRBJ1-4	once	TGTGCCACCAGCAGAGATGCACAGTCAACTAATGAAAAACTGTTTTTT	CATSRDAQSTNEKLFF
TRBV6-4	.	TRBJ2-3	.	TGTGCCAGCAGTGACCGTGGGTCAGATACGCAGTATTTT	CASSDRGSDTQYF
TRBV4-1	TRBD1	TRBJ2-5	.	TGCGCCAGCAGCCTACCGGGACAGCAAGAGACCCAGTACTTC	CASSLPGQQETQYF
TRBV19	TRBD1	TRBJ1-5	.	TGTGCCAGTAGTATAGATCTAGGAGACAGGGATTGGCCCCAGCATTTT	CASSIDLGDRDWPQHF
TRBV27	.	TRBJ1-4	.	TGTGCCAGCGGACCCTCAACGTCGGCGGTAACTAATGAAAAACTGTTTTTT	CASGPSTSAVTNEKLFF
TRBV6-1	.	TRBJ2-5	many	TGTGCCAGCAGTGATTCATCAGGGTCGGGGGAGACCCAGTACTTC	CASSDSSGSGETQYF
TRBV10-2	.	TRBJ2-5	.	TGCGCCAGCAGTGAGGAGGGACCACAAGAGACCCAGTACTTC	CASSEEGPQETQYF
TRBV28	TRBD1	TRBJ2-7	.	TGTGCCAGCAGGGGAGCAGGGGGCCTGTACGAGCAGTACTTC	CASRGAGGLYEQYF
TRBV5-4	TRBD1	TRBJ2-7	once	TGTGCCAGCAGCTGGGACAGCGGCTCCTACGAGCAGTACTTC	CASSWDSGSYEQYF